Described below is a single T cell receptor (beta chain) sequence and its context. The antigen it recognizes is unknown. Base qualities are not at hand, and no much larger clone is one base apart. The CDR3 contains 12 residues, cysteine and phenylalanine counted. The sequence is cut down to CDR3 DNA, 36 bases in frame from base 1. The junction carries 11 bases between V and J, which are trimmed by 6 bases and 8 bases respectively. Based on the germline V gene (reference sequence), the CDR1 and CDR2 sequences are SEHNR and FQNEAQ. Libraries were constructed by the immunoSEQ multiplex PCR assay. TCRdb provides this immuneACCESS table in a form limited to in-frame rearrangements. Some clones are lacking; in checked studies, under half of them reflect an unresolved V gene, and why the rest are absent is not known. Within this sample are under 30,000 clones, with 80% to 90% of them counted one time only. The ten largest make up 6.9% of the sample.

The record originates from a study of T cell changes during pregnancy in multiple sclerosis (dated by TCRdb to about 2019). For context, the study as a whole: In women with multiple sclerosis, the researchers looked at how the T cell repertoire shifted as pregnancy progressed.

The TCR was taken from a female donor with multiple sclerosis, enrolled in a pregnancy study. The sample was CD8+ T cells from peripheral blood mononuclear cells, taken in the second trimester of pregnancy. Here the chain combines TRBV7-9 and TRBJ2-1; no D segment can be confidently identified. The CDR3 loop reads CASRLSPYEQFF. The nucleotide sequence is TGTGCCAGCAGACTTAGTCCCTATGAGCAGTTCTTC. Joined to the reference TRBV7-9 and TRBJ2-1 proteins, this CDR3 gives the full variable domain: DTGVSQNPRHKITKRGQNVTFRCDPISEHNRLYWYRQTLGQGPEFLTYFQNEAQLEKSRLLSDRFSAERPKGSFSTLEIQRTEQGDSAMYLCASRLSPYEQFFGPGTRLTVL.